This entry lists 7 T cell receptor beta chains sequenced from one sample in a study of OX40 agonist ivuxolimab in advanced cancers. Library method: the immunoSEQ multiplex PCR assay. The clones in this table, taken by TCRdb from immuneACCESS, are in-frame only. Not every clone is retained; where verified, under half of the shortfall comes from an unresolved V gene, and the cause of the rest is unknown. Recorded for this sample are 77,000 or so clones; around 92% of them occurred a single time. 0.5% to 0.65% of the sample is in the top ten clones. The sequenced sample was CD4+ or CD8+ T cells sorted from blood, obtained in a trial of the OX40 agonist ivuxolimab. Receptors originate from an adult with an advanced solid tumor such as melanoma, head and neck, liver or kidney cancer.

This rearrangement joins TRBV7-2 to TRBJ2-1; 8 nucleotides match TRBD2. The germline V gene has CDR1 SGHTA and CDR2 FQGNSA. The CDR3 is 15 residues long. V lost 5 bases and J lost 8; bases outside the gene matches: 11. DNA of the CDR3: TGTGCCAGCAGCAGTAGCGGGGCCCCTTCCCATGAGCAGTTCTTC. Its protein product is CASSSSGAPSHEQFF.

The gene calls are TRBV6-5 and TRBJ2-6, with D uncertain. V was cut by 0 bases and J by 0 bases, with 3 bases left in between. The CDR3 spans 15 residues. Germline lookup yields CDR1 MNHEY and CDR2 SVGAGI. CDR3 coding DNA: TGTGCCAGCAGTTACTCGAGCTCTGGGGCCAACGTCCTGACTTTC. It codes for CASSYSSSGANVLTF.

The CDR3 nucleotides are TGTGCCAGCAGCCAGGGGGCTAGCGGGGAGGAGACCCAGTACTTC. Protein sequence: CASSQGASGEETQYF. The chain has TRBV28 and TRBJ2-5, with a tentative D call TRBD2 (9 bases). The germline V and J ends were trimmed by 6 bases and 5 bases, with 19 bases remaining between them. This CDR3 spans 15 amino acids. The V gene's germline CDR1 is MDHEN and CDR2 SYDVKM.

This clone was seen once. J is TRBJ2-2 and V is TRBV7-3; D may be TRBD1 (5 bases). CDR1 is SGHTA and CDR2 is FQGTGA in the germline V gene. This CDR3 is 15 amino acids long. Trimming removed 5 bases at V and 4 bases at J, with 14 bases between. The CDR3 is CASSQGERGTGELFF. The CDR3 region has the DNA TGTGCCAGCAGCCAGGGTGAGAGAGGCACCGGGGAGCTGTTTTTT.

The gene calls are TRBV13 and TRBJ2-7; D assignment may be TRBD1 or TRBD2 (5 bases each). Germline values: CDR1 PRHDT, CDR2 FYEKMQ (reference sequence). The germline V and J ends were trimmed by 5 bases and 4 bases, with 12 bases remaining between them. The CDR3 length is 13 residues. DNA of the CDR3: TGTGCCAGCAGCCCCCGGGACGGGTACGAGCAGTACTTC. Its translation: CASSPRDGYEQYF. The variable domain in full, completed from reference TRBV13 and TRBJ2-7, reads AAGVIQSPRHLIKEKRETATLKCYPIPRHDTVYWYQQGPGQDPQFLISFYEKMQSDKGSIPDRFSAQQFSDYHSELNMSSLELGDSALYFCASSPRDGYEQYFGPGTRLTVT.

The chain couples TRBV10-3 to TRBJ1-5; D is uncertain. V was shortened by 10 bases and J by 0 bases, with 13 bases between the two germline ends. The CDR3 loop spans 14 amino acids. The germline V gene encodes CDR1 ENHRY and CDR2 SYGVKD. The CDR3 protein is CATSADPSNQPQHF. The CDR3 DNA reads as TGTGCCACCTCCGCAGACCCTAGCAATCAGCCCCAGCATTTT.

The J gene is TRBJ1-3, the V gene TRBV7-9; D gene unclear. This CDR3 has 16 residues. Germline CDR1 is SEHNR and CDR2 is FQNEAQ (reference sequence). V lost 2 bases to trimming and J lost 0 bases, with 11 bases between them. The CDR3 spells CASSLSDGLSGNTIYF. As DNA, the CDR3 is TGTGCCAGCAGCTTAAGTGACGGGCTCTCTGGAAACACCATATATTTT.